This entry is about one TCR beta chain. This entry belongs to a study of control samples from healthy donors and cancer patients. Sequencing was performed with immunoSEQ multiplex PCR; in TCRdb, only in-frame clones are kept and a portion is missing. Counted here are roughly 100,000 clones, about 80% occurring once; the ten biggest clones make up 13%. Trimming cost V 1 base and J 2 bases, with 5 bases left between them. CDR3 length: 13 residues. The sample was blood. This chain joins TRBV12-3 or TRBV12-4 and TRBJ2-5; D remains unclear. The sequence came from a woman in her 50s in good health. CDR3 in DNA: TGTGCCAGCAGTTTAGGTAGACAAGAGACCCAGTACTTC. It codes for CASSLGRQETQYF.